The sequence of this T cell receptor (beta chain) was determined in a study of T cell repertoires in cytomegalovirus infection. TCRdb re-derived calls from the reads in MiXCR, one entry per CDR3 protein. The sample holds about 530,000 distinct CDR3 sequences, about a quarter seen once. CDR3 length: 14 residues. The germline V gene encodes CDR1 SGHVT and CDR2 SQSDAQ. V was clipped by 6 bases and J by 4 bases, with 16 bases between them. The sample was PBMCs. The receptor's source is a human donor in good health (CMV status not recorded). Some clones in this sample may be carry-over from other donors' samples. The V and J genes are TRBV7-4 and TRBJ2-7, with D possibly TRBD1 on 5 matching bases. In DNA form, the CDR3 reads TGTGCCAGCAGTTCAATTCCAGGGCCTTACGAGCAGTACGTC. It codes for CASSSIPGPYEQYV.